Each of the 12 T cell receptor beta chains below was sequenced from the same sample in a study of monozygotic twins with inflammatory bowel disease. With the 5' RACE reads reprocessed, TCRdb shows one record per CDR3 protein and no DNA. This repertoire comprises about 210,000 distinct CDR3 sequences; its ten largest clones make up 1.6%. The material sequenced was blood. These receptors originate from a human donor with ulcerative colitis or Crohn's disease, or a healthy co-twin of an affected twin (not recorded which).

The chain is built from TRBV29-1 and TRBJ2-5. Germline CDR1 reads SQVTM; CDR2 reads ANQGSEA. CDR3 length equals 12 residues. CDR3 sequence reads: CSGTQAYETQYF.

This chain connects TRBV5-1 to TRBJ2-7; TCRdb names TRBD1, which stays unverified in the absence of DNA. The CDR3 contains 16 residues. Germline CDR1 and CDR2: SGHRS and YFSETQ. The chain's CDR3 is CASSLWGQGYSYEQYF. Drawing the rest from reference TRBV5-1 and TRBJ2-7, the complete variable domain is KAGVTQTPRYLIKTRGQQVTLSCSPISGHRSVSWYQQTPGQGLQFLFEYFSETQRNKGNFPGRFSGRQFSNSRSEMNVSTLELGDSALYLCASSLWGQGYSYEQYFGPGTRLTVT.

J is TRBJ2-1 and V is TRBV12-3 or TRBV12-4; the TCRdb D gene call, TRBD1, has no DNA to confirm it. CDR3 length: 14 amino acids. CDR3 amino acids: CASSPWTGRDEQFF.

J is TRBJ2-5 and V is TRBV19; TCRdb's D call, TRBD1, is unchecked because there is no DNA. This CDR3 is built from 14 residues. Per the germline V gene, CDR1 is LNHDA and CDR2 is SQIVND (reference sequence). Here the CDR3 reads CASSNRTGGETQYF.

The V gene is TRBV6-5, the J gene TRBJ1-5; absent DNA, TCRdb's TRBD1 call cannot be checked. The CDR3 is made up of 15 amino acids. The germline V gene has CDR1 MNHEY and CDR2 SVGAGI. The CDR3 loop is CASSRSDSYNQPQHF.

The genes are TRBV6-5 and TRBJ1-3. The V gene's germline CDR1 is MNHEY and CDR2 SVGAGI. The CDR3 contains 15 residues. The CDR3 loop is CASSYSGVGENTIYF.

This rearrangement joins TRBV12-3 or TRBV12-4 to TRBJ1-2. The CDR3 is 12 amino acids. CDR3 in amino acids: CASSFGPGHWTF.

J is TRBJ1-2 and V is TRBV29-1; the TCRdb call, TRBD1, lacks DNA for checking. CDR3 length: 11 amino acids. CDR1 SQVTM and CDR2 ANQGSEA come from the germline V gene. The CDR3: CSVVSGHGYTF.

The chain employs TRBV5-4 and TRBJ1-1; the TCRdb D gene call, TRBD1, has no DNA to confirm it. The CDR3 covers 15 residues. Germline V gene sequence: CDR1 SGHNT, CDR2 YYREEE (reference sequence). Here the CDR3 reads CASSQTTGPSTGAFF.

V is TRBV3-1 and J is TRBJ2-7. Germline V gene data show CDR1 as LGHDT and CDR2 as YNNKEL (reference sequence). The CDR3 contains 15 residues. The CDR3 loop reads CASSQDHGRDYEQYF.

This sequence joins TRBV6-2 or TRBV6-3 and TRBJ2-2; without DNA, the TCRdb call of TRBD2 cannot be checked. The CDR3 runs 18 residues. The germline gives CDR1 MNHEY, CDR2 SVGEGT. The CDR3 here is CASSSTPYQRGGTGELFF.

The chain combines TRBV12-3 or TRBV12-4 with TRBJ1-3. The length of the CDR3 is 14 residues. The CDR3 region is CASTAGLTGNTIYF.